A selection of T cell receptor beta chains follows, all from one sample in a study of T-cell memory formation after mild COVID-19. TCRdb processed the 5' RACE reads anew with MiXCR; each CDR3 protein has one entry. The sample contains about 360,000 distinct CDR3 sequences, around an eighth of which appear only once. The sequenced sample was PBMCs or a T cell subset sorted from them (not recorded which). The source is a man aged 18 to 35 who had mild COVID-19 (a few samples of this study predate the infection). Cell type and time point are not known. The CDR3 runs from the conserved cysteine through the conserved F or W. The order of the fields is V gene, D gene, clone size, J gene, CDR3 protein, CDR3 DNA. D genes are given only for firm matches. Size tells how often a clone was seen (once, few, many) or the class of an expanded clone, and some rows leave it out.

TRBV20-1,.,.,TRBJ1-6,CSARPPYNSPLHF,TGCAGTGCTAGACCCCCCTATAATTCACCCCTCCACTTT
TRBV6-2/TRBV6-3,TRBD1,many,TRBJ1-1,CASSIRPQGSINTEAFF,TGTGCCAGCAGTATCCGACCACAGGGGTCTATTAACACTGAAGCTTTCTTT
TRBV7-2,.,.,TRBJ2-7,CASSSRESSYEQYF,TGTGCCAGCAGCTCTAGAGAGAGCTCCTACGAGCAGTACTTC
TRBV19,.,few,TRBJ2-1,CASRGANEQFF,TGTGCCAGTAGGGGGGCGAATGAGCAGTTCTTC
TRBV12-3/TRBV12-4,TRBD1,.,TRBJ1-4,CASSTWTGEGEKLFF,TGTGCCAGCAGTACCTGGACAGGGGAGGGGGAAAAACTGTTTTTT
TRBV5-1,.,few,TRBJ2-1,CASSVSGTSYNEQFF,TGCGCCAGCAGCGTCTCCGGGACATCATACAATGAGCAGTTCTTC
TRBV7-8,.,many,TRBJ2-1,CASSSHRDYNEQFF,TGTGCCAGCAGCTCCCACAGGGACTACAATGAGCAGTTCTTC
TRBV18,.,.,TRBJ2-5,CASSPLERNMVETQYF,TGTGCCAGCTCACCACTCGAAAGGAACATGGTCGAGACCCAGTACTTC
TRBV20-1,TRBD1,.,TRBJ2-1,CSAGPGQGYEQFF,TGCAGTGCTGGTCCGGGACAGGGCTATGAGCAGTTCTTC
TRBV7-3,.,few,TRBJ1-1,CASSPRAFTSRAFF,TGTGCCAGCAGCCCGCGTGCCTTTACGTCTAGAGCTTTCTTT
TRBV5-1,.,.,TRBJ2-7,CASSLGTVGNEQYF,TGCGCCAGCAGCTTGGGGACAGTTGGAAACGAGCAGTACTTC
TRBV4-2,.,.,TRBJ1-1,CASSQGGIETEAFF,TGTGCCAGCAGCCAAGGAGGGATCGAAACCGAAGCTTTCTTT